The present T cell receptor (beta chain) was sequenced within a study of T cell changes during pregnancy in multiple sclerosis. This CDR3 comprises 18 residues. Germline lookup yields CDR1 PRHDT and CDR2 FYEKMQ (reference sequence). V lost 5 bases and J lost 4; bases outside the gene matches: 17. Profiling relied on immunoSEQ multiplex PCR, and the TCRdb table lists in-frame clones only, not all of them. The sample holds 70,000 to 95,000 clones; approximately 95% are singletons and the top ten take around 4%. Sample: peripheral blood, taken in the first trimester of pregnancy. The V and J genes are TRBV13 and TRBJ2-5; TRBD2 aligns across 9 bases. This clonotype was obtained from a female donor with multiple sclerosis, enrolled in a pregnancy study. CDR3 amino acids: CASSPDPSSGDRGETQYF. In DNA, the CDR3 is TGTGCCAGCAGCCCCGACCCTTCTAGCGGGGATCGAGGAGAGACCCAGTACTTC.